This TCR beta chain was obtained from a study of regulatory T cells in long-lasting Graves disease. The germline CDR1 and CDR2 sequences are SGDLS and YYNGEE. Trimming cost V 0 bases and J 5 bases; bases outside gene matches: 8. The CDR3 has 17 amino acids. Time point reported: newly diagnosed GD, antithyroid drugs for less than 3 months. Generation of the TCR library employed RNA extracted from PBMCs. Construction of the TCR beta libraries employed iRepertoire HTBI primers in conjunction with Arm-PCR of CDR3 regions. TCRdb independently ran MiXCR on the multiplex PCR reads; one entry per CDR3 protein. The sample contains a few hundred thousand distinct CDR3 sequences, about 12% of which appear only once. This sample was shared with a second study, whose subject was T cells in Graves' hyperthyroidism and ophthalmopathy. That paper adds: Lactation, pregnancy, other autoimmune disease or uncontrolled infection led to exclusion of patients.

The clonotype comes from a young woman with Graves disease. The starting material was peripheral blood mononuclear cells (PBMCs), obtained at new diagnosis, from a patient treated with antithyroid drugs. The J gene is TRBJ2-1, the V gene TRBV9, with 10 bases that match TRBD2. CDR3 amino acids: CASSVEVGLAAHNEQFF. CDR3 nucleotides: TGTGCCAGCAGCGTAGAGGTAGGACTAGCGGCTCACAATGAGCAGTTCTTC.